A single T cell receptor beta chain is shown here with its context. The entry originates in a study of cytomegalovirus exposure and HLA in healthy donors. PCR employed 60 Vbeta and 13 Jbeta primers. TCRdb's table, derived via immunoSEQ multiplex PCR, lists solely in-frame clones and lacks some. There are approximately 97,000 clones in the sample; less than 85% occur only once, and around 2.6% lies in the top ten. This CDR3 is built from 13 residues. Trimming removed 5 bases from V and 5 bases from J, with 9 bases in between. Germline CDR1 reads SEHNR; CDR2 reads FQNEAQ (reference sequence). The chain carries TRBV7-9 and TRBJ2-2; no firm D call. The clonotype was recovered from a middle-aged man in good health and CMV-seronegative. The material sequenced was PBMCs. The CDR3 loop reads CASSPRLTGELFF. The CDR3 coding sequence is TGTGCCAGCAGCCCTCGACTGACCGGGGAGCTGTTTTTT. Supplemented by reference TRBV7-9 and TRBJ2-2, the full variable domain reads DTGVSQNPRHKITKRGQNVTFRCDPISEHNRLYWYRQTLGQGPEFLTYFQNEAQLEKSRLLSDRFSAERPKGSFSTLEIQRTEQGDSAMYLCASSPRLTGELFFGEGSRLTVL.